One and the same sample provided the 11 T cell receptor beta chains below, sequenced in a study of shared T cell receptors in the human thymus. Profiled with immunoSEQ multiplex PCR; TCRdb holds only in-frame clones, not every one. The data contain hundreds of thousands of clones, roughly 90% of them seen just once; the ten biggest clones take up about 0.01%. This same sample was also part of a study on human thymus T cells.

Sample: thymocytes. All receptors derive from a boy in the first two years of life with a congenital heart defect.

This clone appeared a single time. A junction end diverges from the germline sequence, so it may reflect a read error. This chain links TRBV7-9 with TRBJ2-7; 9 bases are shared with TRBD1. The CDR3 consists of 11 residues. Germline CDR1 reads SEHNR; CDR2 reads FQNEAQ (reference sequence). CDR3 nucleotides: TGTGCCAGCAGCTTTCCGGGACAGGGAAGCTTC. It yields the protein CASSFPGQGSF.

This clone turned up a few times. The chain joins TRBV2 to TRBJ2-1; the match to TRBD2 covers 11 bases. This CDR3 has 12 amino acids. Looked up from germline, CDR1 is SNHLY and CDR2 is FYNNEI. Germline trimming cut 11 bases from V and 9 bases from J; bases unmatched to any gene: 6. CDR3 nucleotides: TGTGCCGGCTCGGGACTAGCGGTTGAGCAGTTCTTC. Its protein product is CAGSGLAVEQFF.

This chain joins TRBV5-4 and TRBJ2-1; maybe TRBD2 (6 bases). The ends were cut back, 1 base at V and 7 bases at J, with 21 bases in the middle. Looked up from germline, CDR1 is SGHNT and CDR2 is YYREEE (reference sequence). CDR3 length equals 17 residues. The CDR3 region is CASSLYPAGPSFNEQFF. The CDR3 region has the DNA TGTGCCAGCAGCTTGTATCCGGCGGGACCGTCTTTTAATGAGCAGTTCTTC. Full variable domain (rest looked up from reference TRBV5-4 and TRBJ2-1): ETGVTQSPTHLIKTRGQQVTLRCSSQSGHNTVSWYQQALGQGPQFIFQYYREEENGRGNFPPRFSGLQFPNYSSELNVNALELDDSALYLCASSLYPAGPSFNEQFFGPGTRLTVL.

The chain is built from TRBV6-6 and TRBJ2-7, with TRBD2 matching over 11 bases. The V segment lost 4 bases and the J segment 3 bases; nucleotides outside the gene matches: 5. Germline V CDR1 and CDR2: MNHNY, SVGAGI (reference sequence). The CDR3 runs to 15 residues. The CDR3 DNA reads as TGTGCCAGCAGTTCCAGACTAGCGGGACGCTACGAGCAGTACTTC. This codes for CASSSRLAGRYEQYF.

This clone came up once. The chain carries TRBV12-5 and TRBJ2-7; D is possibly TRBD1 (6 bases). The germline CDR1 and CDR2 sequences are LGHNT and FRNRAP. The V and J ends lost 4 bases and 3 bases respectively, with 10 bases between them. CDR3 length: 13 residues. As DNA, the CDR3 is TGTGCTAGTGGTTCGGACAGCAGCTACGAGCAGTACTTC. It is translated as CASGSDSSYEQYF.

The chain links TRBV5-4 to TRBJ2-2; perhaps TRBD2 as D (6 bases). CDR3 length: 15 residues. Germline values: CDR1 SGHNT, CDR2 YYREEE (reference sequence). Trimming removed 1 base at V and 3 bases at J, with 10 bases between. The CDR3: CASSLFPGDTGELFF. The CDR3 nucleotides read TGTGCCAGCAGCTTGTTCCCGGGGGACACCGGGGAGCTGTTTTTT.

The chain combines TRBV9 with TRBJ1-4, with D possibly TRBD1 on 5 matching bases. CDR1 SGDLS and CDR2 YYNGEE come from the germline V gene. V was trimmed by 1 base and J by 8 bases, leaving 15 bases between them. This CDR3 region has 15 residues. CDR3 sequence (DNA): TGTGCCAGCAGCGTAAAGGGGCGCGGCGACGAAAAACTGTTTTTT. It is translated as CASSVKGRGDEKLFF.

V usage is TRBV11-3 and J usage is TRBJ2-5; 8 positions agree with TRBD2. Losses at the gene ends were 2 bases for V and 5 bases for J; bases not matched to a gene: 10. The CDR3 runs 16 residues. Germline values: CDR1 SGHNT, CDR2 YENEEA. The CDR3 sequence is CASSLIGTRPLETQYF. The CDR3 bases are TGTGCCAGCAGCTTAATAGGGACTAGGCCCCTGGAGACCCAGTACTTC.

The V gene is TRBV4-1, the J gene TRBJ2-5, with D hard to call. The J call is doubtful: the DNA matches TRBJ2-7 better. The CDR3 runs to 14 residues. Per germline, CDR1 MGHRA and CDR2 YSYEKL. The CDR3 nucleotides are TGCGCCAGCAGCCAAGGCCACGGTAGCTACGAGCAGTACTTC. As protein: CASSQGHGSYEQYF.

CDR3 sequence reads: CASSPRLAGGQETQYF. The CDR3 coding sequence is TGTGCCAGCAGCCCCCGACTAGCGGGAGGACAAGAGACCCAGTACTTC. This chain connects TRBV11-2 to TRBJ2-5; TRBD2 matches at 13 bases. This CDR3 has 16 residues. Germline V lookup: CDR1 SGHAT, CDR2 FQNNGV. V was clipped by 5 bases and J by 2 bases; unmatched bases: 5.

The chain couples TRBV11-2 to TRBJ2-3, with TRBD2 identical over 10 bases. The CDR3 spans 17 residues. In germline, CDR1 is SGHAT, CDR2 FQNNGV. V gave up 0 bases and J gave up 3 bases; unmatched junction bases: 6. CDR3 amino acids: CASSLDPAGGGTDTQYF. The CDR3, as DNA: TGTGCCAGCAGCTTAGACCCAGCGGGAGGGGGTACAGATACGCAGTATTTT.